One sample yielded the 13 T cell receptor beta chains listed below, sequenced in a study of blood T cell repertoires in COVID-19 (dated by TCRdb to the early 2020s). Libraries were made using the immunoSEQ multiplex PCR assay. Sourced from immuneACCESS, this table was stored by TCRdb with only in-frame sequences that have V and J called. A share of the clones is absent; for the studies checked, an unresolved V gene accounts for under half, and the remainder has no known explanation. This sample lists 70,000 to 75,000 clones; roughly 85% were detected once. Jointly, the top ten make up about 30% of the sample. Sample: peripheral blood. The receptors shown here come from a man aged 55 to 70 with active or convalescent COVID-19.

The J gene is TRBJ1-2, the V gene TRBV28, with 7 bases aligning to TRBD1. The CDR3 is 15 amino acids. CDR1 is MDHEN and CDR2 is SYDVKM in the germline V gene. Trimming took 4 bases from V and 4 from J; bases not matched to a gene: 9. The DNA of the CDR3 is TGTGCCAGCAGTTCTCCCGGGACAGCAAGCTATGGCTACACCTTC. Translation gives CASSSPGTASYGYTF.

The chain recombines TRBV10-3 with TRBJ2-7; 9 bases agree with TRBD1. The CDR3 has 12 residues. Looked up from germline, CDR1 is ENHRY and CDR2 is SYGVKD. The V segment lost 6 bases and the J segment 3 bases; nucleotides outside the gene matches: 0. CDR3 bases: TGTGCCATCAGGGACAGGGGCTACGAGCAGTACTTC. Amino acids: CAIRDRGYEQYF.

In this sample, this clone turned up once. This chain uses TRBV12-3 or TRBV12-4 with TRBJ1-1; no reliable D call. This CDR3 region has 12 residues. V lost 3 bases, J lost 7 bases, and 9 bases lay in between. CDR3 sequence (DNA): TGTGCCAGCAGTTTTTTTGCAGTTGAAGCTTTCTTT. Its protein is CASSFFAVEAFF.

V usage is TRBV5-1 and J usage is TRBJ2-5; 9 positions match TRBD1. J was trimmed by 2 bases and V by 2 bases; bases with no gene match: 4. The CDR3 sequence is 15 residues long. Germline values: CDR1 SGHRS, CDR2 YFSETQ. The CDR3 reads CASSFTTGGQETQYF. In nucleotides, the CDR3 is TGCGCCAGCAGCTTCACGACAGGGGGTCAAGAGACCCAGTACTTC. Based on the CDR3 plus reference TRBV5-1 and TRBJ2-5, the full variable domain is KAGVTQTPRYLIKTRGQQVTLSCSPISGHRSVSWYQQTPGQGLQFLFEYFSETQRNKGNFPGRFSGRQFSNSRSEMNVSTLELGDSALYLCASSFTTGGQETQYFGPGTRLLVL.

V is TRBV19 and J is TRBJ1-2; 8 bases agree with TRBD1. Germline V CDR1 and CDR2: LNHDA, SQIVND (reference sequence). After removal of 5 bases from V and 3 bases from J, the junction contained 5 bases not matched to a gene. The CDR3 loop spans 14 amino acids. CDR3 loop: CASSPGGAHYGYTF. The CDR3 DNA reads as TGTGCCAGTAGTCCAGGGGGCGCGCACTATGGCTACACCTTC. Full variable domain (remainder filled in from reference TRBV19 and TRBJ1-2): DGGITQSPKYLFRKEGQNVTLSCEQNLNHDAMYWYRQDPGQGLRLIYYSQIVNDFQKGDIAEGYSVSREKKESFPLTVTSAQKNPTAFYLCASSPGGAHYGYTFGSGTRLTVV.

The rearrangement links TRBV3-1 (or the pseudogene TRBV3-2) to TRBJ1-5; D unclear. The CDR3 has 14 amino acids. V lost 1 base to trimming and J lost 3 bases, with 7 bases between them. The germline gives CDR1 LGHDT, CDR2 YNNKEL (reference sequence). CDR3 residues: CASSQGGYNQPQHF. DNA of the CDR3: TGTGCCAGCAGCCAAGGAGGGTACAATCAGCCCCAGCATTTT.

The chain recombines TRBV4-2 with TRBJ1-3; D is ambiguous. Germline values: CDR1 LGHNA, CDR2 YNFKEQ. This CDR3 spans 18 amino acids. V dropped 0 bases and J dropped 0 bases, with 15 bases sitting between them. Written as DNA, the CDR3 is TGTGCCAGCAGCCAAGATAGTCCAGCCTCGGGCTCTGGAAACACCATATATTTT. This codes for CASSQDSPASGSGNTIYF.

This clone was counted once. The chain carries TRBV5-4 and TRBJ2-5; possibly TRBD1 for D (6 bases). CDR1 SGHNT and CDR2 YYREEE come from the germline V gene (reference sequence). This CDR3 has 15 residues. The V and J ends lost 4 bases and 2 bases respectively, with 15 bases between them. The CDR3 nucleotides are TGTGCCAGCAGCCTCGCAGGGGCCGTTCAAGAGACCCAGTACTTC. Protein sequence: CASSLAGAVQETQYF.

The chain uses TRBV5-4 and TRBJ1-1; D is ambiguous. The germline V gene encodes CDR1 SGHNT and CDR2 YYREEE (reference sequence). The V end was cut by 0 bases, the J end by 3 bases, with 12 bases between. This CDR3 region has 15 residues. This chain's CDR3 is CASSLAEDPYTEAFF. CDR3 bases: TGTGCCAGCAGCTTGGCGGAGGATCCTTACACTGAAGCTTTCTTT.

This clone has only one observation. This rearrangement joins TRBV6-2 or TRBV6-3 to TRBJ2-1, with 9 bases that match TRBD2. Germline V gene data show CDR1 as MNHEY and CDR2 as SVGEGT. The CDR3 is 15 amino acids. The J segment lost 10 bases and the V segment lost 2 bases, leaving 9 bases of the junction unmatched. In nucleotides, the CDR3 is TGTGCCAGCAGTTACGGCGGGGGGGCCGAGAGAGAGCAGTTCTTC. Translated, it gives CASSYGGGAEREQFF.

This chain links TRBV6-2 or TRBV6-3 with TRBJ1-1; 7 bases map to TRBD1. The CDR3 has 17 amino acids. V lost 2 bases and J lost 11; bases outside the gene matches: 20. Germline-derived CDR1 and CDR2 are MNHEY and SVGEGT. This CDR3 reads CASSYTLGTAGNEGAFF. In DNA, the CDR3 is TGTGCCAGCAGTTACACCCTAGGGACAGCTGGAAACGAGGGGGCTTTCTTT.

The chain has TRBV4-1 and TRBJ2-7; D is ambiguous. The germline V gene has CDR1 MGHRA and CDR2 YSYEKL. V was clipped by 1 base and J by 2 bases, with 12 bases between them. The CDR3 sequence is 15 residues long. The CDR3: CASSQGNFATYEQYF. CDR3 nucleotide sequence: TGCGCCAGCAGCCAAGGTAACTTTGCTACCTACGAGCAGTACTTC.

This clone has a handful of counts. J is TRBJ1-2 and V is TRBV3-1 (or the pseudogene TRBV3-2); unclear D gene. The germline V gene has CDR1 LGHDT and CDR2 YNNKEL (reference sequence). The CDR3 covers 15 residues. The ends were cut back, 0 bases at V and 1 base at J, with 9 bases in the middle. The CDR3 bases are TGTGCCAGCAGCCAAGAACCCCGGTTTAACTATGGCTACACCTTC. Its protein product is CASSQEPRFNYGYTF.